Shown below are 9 T cell receptor beta chains from a single sample sequenced in a study of shared clonotypes between healthy human individuals. In the naive CD8 group, cells lacked CD45RO and were positively selected for CCR7, so terminally differentiated effector memory CD45RA+ cells were left out. The method was immunoSEQ multiplex PCR; TCRdb's version includes in-frame clones alone and lacks a portion of them. Here the sample spans over 750,000 clones, approximately 96% being singletons. Sequencing used naive CD8+ T cells sorted from blood. The receptors derive from a man aged 25-45 years in good health.

This clone was detected only once. The chain employs TRBV9 and TRBJ1-3; D is ambiguous. V lost 0 bases and J lost 9, with 7 bases in between. Germline V gene sequence: CDR1 SGDLS, CDR2 YYNGEE. This CDR3 region has 12 residues. The CDR3 loop is CASSVGASTIYF. The DNA of the CDR3 is TGTGCCAGCAGCGTAGGGGCTTCCACCATATATTTT.

Here the CDR3 reads CASPEGGGNTDTQYF. CDR3 DNA sequence: TGTGCCAGCCCCGAAGGTGGTGGGAACACAGATACGCAGTATTTT. The rearrangement links TRBV2 to TRBJ2-3; the D is unclear. The length of the CDR3 is 15 residues. V was trimmed by 8 bases and J by 2 bases, leaving 17 bases between them. Germline V gives CDR1 SNHLY, CDR2 FYNNEI. The full variable domain, its missing parts supplied by reference TRBV2 and TRBJ2-3, is EPEVTQTPSHQVTQMGQEVILRCVPISNHLYFYWYRQILGQKVEFLVSFYNNEISEKSEIFDDQFSVERPDGSNFTLKIRSTKLEDSAMYFCASPEGGGNTDTQYFGPGTRLTVL.

This clone was picked up one time. The chain carries TRBV30 and TRBJ2-7; D may be TRBD1 or TRBD2 (5 bases each). This CDR3 spans 12 amino acids. CDR1 is GTSNPN, CDR2 SVGIG, per germline (reference sequence). V lost 4 bases and J 3 bases, leaving 10 bases between the germline ends. CDR3 coding DNA: TGTGCCTGGACCAGGGACCGCTACGAGCAGTACTTC. This gives the protein CAWTRDRYEQYF. Filled out from reference TRBV30 and TRBJ2-7, the complete variable domain reads SQTIHQWPATLVQPVGSPLSLECTVEGTSNPNLYWYRQAAGRGLQLLFYSVGIGQISSEVPQNLSASRPQDRQFILSSKKLLLSDSGFYLCAWTRDRYEQYFGPGTRLTVT.

The CDR3 here is CASSPPLQAKDEQYF. DNA of the CDR3: TGTGCCAGCAGCCCCCCCCTACAGGCCAAGGACGAGCAGTACTTC. V gene TRBV7-9 combines with J gene TRBJ2-7; a weak D match, TRBD1 (5 bases). Germline V gene lookup returns CDR1 SEHNR and CDR2 FQNEAQ (reference sequence). The CDR3 sequence is 15 residues long. V was trimmed by 5 bases and J by 5 bases, leaving 19 bases between them.

This sequence joins TRBV6-5 and TRBJ1-1; no reliable D call. This CDR3 comprises 15 residues. V shed 7 bases and J shed 0 bases, with 15 bases lying between them. From germline, CDR1 is MNHEY and CDR2 SVGAGI. For the CDR3, the DNA is TGTGCCAGCATTCCCCAGGCGGGCATGAACACTGAAGCTTTCTTT. Its translation is CASIPQAGMNTEAFF.

The genes are TRBV6-5 and TRBJ2-3; D call uncertain. The CDR3 sequence is 14 residues long. V dropped 3 bases and J dropped 0 bases, with 7 bases sitting between them. CDR1 and CDR2 from the germline V gene are MNHEY and SVGAGI. Here the CDR3 reads CASSYSRSTDTQYF. In DNA form, the CDR3 reads TGTGCCAGCAGTTATTCCCGCAGCACAGATACGCAGTATTTT.

With respect to this clone: The junction departs from germline at one end; a sequencing error may be responsible. The chain joins TRBV29-1 to TRBJ1-2; a possible D gene is TRBD1 (5 bases). This CDR3 has 12 amino acids. Germline V gene data show CDR1 as SQVTM and CDR2 as ANQGSEA. CDR3 coding DNA: TGCAGCGTTGATTGGGGCGACTGGTCACTTGCCTTC. Protein: CSVDWGDWSLAF. Full variable domain (outside the CDR3, taken from reference TRBV29-1 and TRBJ1-2): SAVISQKPSRDICQRGTSLTIQCQVDSQVTMMFWYRQQPGQSLTLIATANQGSEATYESGFVIDKFPISRPNLTFSTLTVSNMSPEDSSIYLCSVDWGDWSLAFGSGTRLTVV.

The chain employs TRBV11-2 and TRBJ2-3; 11 positions match TRBD2. CDR3 size: 16 residues. Germline V CDR1 and CDR2: SGHAT, FQNNGV. Trimming at V came to 5 bases and at J to 3 bases, leaving 7 bases not matched to a gene. The CDR3 here is CASSHRLAGSTDTQYF. CDR3 DNA: TGTGCCAGCAGCCATCGACTAGCGGGATCAACAGATACGCAGTATTTT.

Details on this clone: Distinct nucleotide sequences in the sample also encode this CDR3. The chain is built from TRBV28 and TRBJ2-7; D call uncertain. There are 11 residues in the CDR3. The V gene's germline CDR1 is MDHEN and CDR2 SYDVKM. V was pared by 5 bases and J by 3 bases, with 5 bases between. This chain's CDR3 is CASSLVYEQYF. CDR3 coding DNA: TGTGCCAGCAGTCTAGTCTACGAGCAGTACTTC.